What follows is one T cell receptor (beta chain) and its context. Its target is unknown. The sample belongs to a study of T cells in Graves' hyperthyroidism and ophthalmopathy. Template material for amplifying TCR beta CDR3 regions consisted of RNA transcripts. Primed by the HTBI set, a first-round RT-PCR was run on the TCR CDR3. TCRdb processed the multiplex PCR reads anew with MiXCR; each CDR3 protein has one entry. This sample has more than 550,000 distinct CDR3 sequences, with over 15% found just once. Reasons for excluding patients were uncontrolled infection, other autoimmune disease, pregnancy or lactation. Thyroid ultrasound and orbital computed tomography, with clinical symptoms and serum thyroxine and TRAb, informed diagnoses. Findings and limits, study-wide: Researchers found most expanded thyroid clonotypes above 0.001 in blood as well.

Trimming took 1 base from V and 10 from J, leaving 14 bases between them. The V gene's germline CDR1 is LGHDT and CDR2 YNNKEL (reference sequence). CDR3 length: 14 amino acids. The chain uses TRBV3-1 and TRBJ2-4; D perhaps matches TRBD2 (5 bases). This TCR was recovered from a woman aged 50 to 60 with Graves' hyperthyroidism that later progressed to Graves' ophthalmopathy. The sample taken for sequencing was blood. The CDR3: CASSQANSAQIQYF. The DNA of the CDR3 is TGTGCCAGCAGCCAAGCGAATAGCGCCCAAATTCAGTACTTC.